The 14 T cell receptor beta chains presented below share a single source sample, sequenced in a study of T cell responses to AZD1222 COVID-19 vaccine. Clones were sequenced by immunoSEQ multiplex PCR, and TCRdb holds only the in-frame ones, with some missing. This table holds approximately 70,000 clones, 65% to 85% found once. The sample here was peripheral blood, taken on day 0 of AZD1222 vaccination. The receptors derive from an adult in good health.

This sequence joins TRBV5-4 and TRBJ1-1; the D gene is possibly TRBD1 (5 bases). V was pared by 6 bases and J by 1 base, with 10 bases between. CDR3 size: 13 residues. The germline gives CDR1 SGHNT, CDR2 YYREEE (reference sequence). The CDR3 region is CASTRTGNTEAFF. CDR3 nucleotides: TGTGCCAGCACACGAACAGGGAACACTGAAGCTTTCTTT.

This clone turned up a few times. V and J are TRBV5-8 and TRBJ2-1; the D is unclear. There are 13 residues in the CDR3. V lost 2 bases and J lost 6, with 9 bases in between. Looked up from germline, CDR1 is SGHTS and CDR2 is YDEGEE. DNA for the CDR3: TGTGCCAGCAGCTTCCTGTCTGGCAATGAGCAGTTCTTC. This sequence encodes CASSFLSGNEQFF.

The DNA for the CDR3 is TGTGCCAGCAGCCCTTTGGGGCCCCAGCATTTT. It specifies CASSPLGPQHF. The chain uses TRBV28 and TRBJ1-5; D is uncertain. Germline V gene lookup returns CDR1 MDHEN and CDR2 SYDVKM. V shed 6 bases and J shed 9 bases, with 9 bases lying between them. The CDR3 is 11 amino acids.

The chain joins TRBV6-5 to TRBJ1-2; no firm D call. V was pared by 7 bases and J by 8 bases, with 11 bases between. The CDR3 extends over 11 amino acids. Germline loops: CDR1 MNHEY, CDR2 SVGAGI. CDR3 coding DNA: TGTGCCAGCACCCCACGGAACGGCTACACCTTC. It yields the protein CASTPRNGYTF.

The gene calls are TRBV5-1 and TRBJ2-5; 9 bases agree with TRBD1. Germline V CDR1 and CDR2: SGHRS, YFSETQ. The CDR3 covers 16 residues. V shed 4 bases, J shed 1 base, and the junction held 8 bases outside the gene matches. The CDR3 loop is CASSLLTGGVQETQYF. The CDR3 DNA reads as TGCGCCAGCAGCCTCCTGACAGGGGGGGTCCAAGAGACCCAGTACTTC.

This clone was seen only once. V and J are TRBV10-1 and TRBJ1-2; 9 bases align to TRBD1. J was trimmed by 2 bases and V by 4 bases; bases with no gene match: 11. The germline gives CDR1 WNHNN, CDR2 SYGVQD (reference sequence). The CDR3 runs 17 residues. The CDR3 bases are TGCGCCAGCAGTGCCCCGACAGGGGGTAAATTGAACTATGGCTACACCTTC. Translated: CASSAPTGGKLNYGYTF.

This chain joins TRBV11-3 and TRBJ2-2; TRBD1 matches at 9 bases. Losses at the gene ends were 3 bases for V and 1 base for J; bases not matched to a gene: 0. Germline CDR1 is SGHNT and CDR2 is YENEEA. The CDR3 is 15 residues long. This CDR3 reads CASSLGQGNTGELFF. DNA for the CDR3: TGTGCCAGCAGCTTGGGACAGGGGAACACCGGGGAGCTGTTTTTT.

The chain couples TRBV12-3 or TRBV12-4 to TRBJ1-5; D is unresolved. The ends were cut back, 5 bases at V and 5 bases at J, with 7 bases in the middle. This CDR3 region has 12 residues. CDR3 sequence reads: CASSPGDQPQHF. The CDR3 region has the DNA TGTGCCAGCAGTCCCGGGGATCAGCCCCAGCATTTT.

This clone was picked up one time. The gene calls are TRBV27 and TRBJ2-7; TRBD1 aligns across 9 bases. Germline V CDR1 and CDR2: MNHEY, SMNVEV (reference sequence). V lost 6 bases and J lost 4; bases outside the gene matches: 10. The CDR3 runs to 15 residues. The CDR3 bases are TGTGCCAGCAGCACAACAGGGGGCGCGTGGTACGAGCAGTACTTC. This sequence encodes CASSTTGGAWYEQYF.

The V gene is TRBV29-1, the J gene TRBJ2-5; TRBD1 or TRBD2 may be the D gene (5 bases each). The CDR3 contains 13 residues. The germline gives CDR1 SQVTM, CDR2 ANQGSEA. V was pared by 3 bases and J by 1 base, with 9 bases between. The CDR3 loop is CSVDKGTQETQYF. The CDR3 DNA sequence: TGCAGCGTTGATAAGGGGACCCAAGAGACCCAGTACTTC. The variable domain in full, completed from reference TRBV29-1 and TRBJ2-5, reads SAVISQKPSRDICQRGTSLTIQCQVDSQVTMMFWYRQQPGQSLTLIATANQGSEATYESGFVIDKFPISRPNLTFSTLTVSNMSPEDSSIYLCSVDKGTQETQYFGPGTRLLVL.

This clone was seen a single time. The chain combines TRBV29-1 with TRBJ1-1; 8 nucleotides match TRBD1. Looked up from germline, CDR1 is SQVTM and CDR2 is ANQGSEA. Trimming at V came to 7 bases and at J to 7 bases, leaving 5 bases not matched to a gene. There are 11 residues in the CDR3. The CDR3 sequence: CSGSGGGEAFF. For the CDR3, the DNA is TGCAGCGGATCAGGGGGCGGTGAAGCTTTCTTT.

This clone has only one observation. The chain combines TRBV4-3 with TRBJ1-6, with 7 bases identical to TRBD1. CDR1 and CDR2 from the germline V gene are LGHNA and YSLEER. The CDR3 consists of 15 residues. The trim removed 1 base at V and 10 bases at J, leaving 7 bases unmatched. CDR3 DNA: TGCGCCAGCAGCCAAGGACAGGGAATAGGATCACCCCTCCACTTT. It codes for CASSQGQGIGSPLHF.

CDR3 bases: TGCAGCGTTGAGGGGGGTTTCCCTTTCGCTGAGCAGTTCTTC. As protein: CSVEGGFPFAEQFF. The chain carries TRBV29-1 and TRBJ2-1; D might be TRBD2 (6 bases). The CDR3 covers 14 residues. V was cut by 3 bases and J by 9 bases, with 18 bases left in between. Germline V gene sequence: CDR1 SQVTM, CDR2 ANQGSEA.

This rearrangement joins TRBV30 to TRBJ2-7; D unclear. The germline V gene encodes CDR1 GTSNPN and CDR2 SVGIG (reference sequence). The CDR3 has 15 amino acids. Trimming took 0 bases from V and 4 from J, leaving 16 bases between them. Here the CDR3 reads CAWSVSRNLGYEQYF. CDR3 nucleotides: TGTGCCTGGAGTGTCTCGAGGAATTTGGGTTACGAGCAGTACTTC.